This T cell receptor beta chain comes out of a study of OX40 agonist ivuxolimab in advanced cancers. Study context: The study treated patients with ivuxolimab, an agonistic anti-OX40 (CD134) antibody. Points from the study as a whole: CD8+ T cells (on average) carried more expanded clones than CD4+ T cells.

V gave up 3 bases and J gave up 7 bases, with 9 bases separating them. Germline V gene lookup returns CDR1 LNHDA and CDR2 SQIVND (reference sequence). The CDR3 is 13 residues long. Some clones are missing from TCRdb's copy, which holds only in-frame ones; the method was immunoSEQ multiplex PCR. The repertoire holds tens of thousands of clones, with approximately 86% as singletons. Concerning this clone: Its target is not known.

This TCR derives from an adult with an advanced solid tumor such as melanoma, head and neck, liver or kidney cancer. The source was CD4+ or CD8+ T cells sorted from blood, collected in a trial of the OX40 agonist ivuxolimab. V gene TRBV19 combines with J gene TRBJ1-4; D ambiguous. In DNA form, the CDR3 reads TGTGCCAGTAGTATCACTTACAGTGAAAAACTGTTTTTT. Its translation is CASSITYSEKLFF.